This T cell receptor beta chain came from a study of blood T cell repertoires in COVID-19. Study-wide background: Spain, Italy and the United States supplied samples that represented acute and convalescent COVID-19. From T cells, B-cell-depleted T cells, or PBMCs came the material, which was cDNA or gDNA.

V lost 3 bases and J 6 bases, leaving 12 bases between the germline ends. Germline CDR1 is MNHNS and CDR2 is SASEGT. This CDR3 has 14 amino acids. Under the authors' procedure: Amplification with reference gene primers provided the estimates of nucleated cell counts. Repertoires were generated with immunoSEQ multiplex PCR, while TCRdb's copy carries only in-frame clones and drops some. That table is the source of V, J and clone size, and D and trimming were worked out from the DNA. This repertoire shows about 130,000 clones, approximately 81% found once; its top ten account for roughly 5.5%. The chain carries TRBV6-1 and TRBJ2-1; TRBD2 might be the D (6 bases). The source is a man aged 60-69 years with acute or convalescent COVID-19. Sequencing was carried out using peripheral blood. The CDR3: CASSDLGRRNEQFF. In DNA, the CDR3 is TGTGCCAGCAGTGATTTAGGGAGGCGCAATGAGCAGTTCTTC.